A selection of T cell receptor beta chains follows, all from one sample in a study of T cells in Graves' hyperthyroidism and ophthalmopathy. Each CDR3 protein is one row after TCRdb ran MiXCR on the multiplex PCR reads. The table lists 650,000 to 800,000 distinct CDR3 sequences, 45% of them singletons. Sequencing input: peripheral blood or thyroid tissue (not recorded which). These receptors all come from an adult man with Graves' disease, either hyperthyroidism or ophthalmopathy (not recorded which). The CDR3 runs from the conserved cysteine through the conserved F or W. A D gene is named only where the DNA matches it firmly. The size of a clone is reported for some rows only, either as once, few or many, or as a class for expanded clones.

>few|TRBJ1-4|-|TRBV19
CASSIAGATNEKLFF
TGTGCCAGTAGTATAGCAGGGGCCACTAATGAAAAACTGTTTTTT
>-|TRBJ1-4|-|TRBV2
CASKSLGEKLFF
TGTGCCAGCAAGTCCCTGGGTGAAAAACTGTTTTTT
>few|TRBJ2-6|-|TRBV15
CATYRAVVSGANVLTF
TGTGCCACCTACAGGGCTGTGGTTTCTGGGGCCAACGTCCTGACTTTC
>-|TRBJ1-2|TRBD1|TRBV29-1
CSVGTGRPYGYTF
TGCAGCGTCGGGACAGGGAGGCCCTATGGCTACACCTTC
>many|TRBJ2-7|-|TRBV7-2
CASGADRQRSYEQYF
TGTGCCAGCGGGGCTGACAGACAGCGCTCCTACGAGCAGTACTTC
>many|TRBJ2-7|-|TRBV7-9
CASRSADSPYEQYF
TGTGCCAGCAGGAGCGCCGATTCCCCCTACGAGCAGTACTTC
>-|TRBJ1-1|-|TRBV15
CATSTRDTEAFF
TGTGCCACCAGCACGCGGGACACTGAAGCTTTCTTT
>-|TRBJ1-1|TRBD1|TRBV29-1
CSVELLQDRGVGSAFF
TGCAGCGTTGAACTTTTACAGGACAGGGGGGTGGGGTCGGCTTTCTTT
>-|TRBJ1-2|-|TRBV2
CARQVLEYGYTF
TGTGCTAGGCAGGTTCTGGAATATGGCTACACCTTC
>few|TRBJ1-2|TRBD1|TRBV7-2
CASSYYRGANYGYTF
TGTGCCAGCAGCTACTACAGGGGAGCTAACTATGGCTACACCTTC
>-|TRBJ1-2|-|TRBV15
CATSRGAPGTNYGYTF
TGTGCCACCAGCAGAGGGGCCCCAGGGACTAACTATGGCTACACCTTC
>many|TRBJ2-2|-|TRBV29-1
CSVEGRYTGELFF
TGCAGCGTTGAGGGCAGGTACACCGGGGAGCTGTTTTTT
>-|TRBJ2-5|-|TRBV2
CASSDGLRETQYF
TGTGCCAGCAGTGATGGTTTGAGAGAGACCCAGTACTTC
>-|TRBJ1-6|-|TRBV6-4
CASSDSRGSPLHF
TGTGCCAGCAGTGACTCTAGGGGTTCACCCCTCCACTTT
>-|TRBJ2-7|TRBD1|TRBV13
CASSQEADRRYEQYF
TGTGCCAGCAGCCAAGAGGCGGACAGGCGGTACGAGCAGTACTTC
>-|TRBJ2-2|TRBD1|TRBV24-1
CANQGTGAGELFF
TGTGCCAATCAGGGGACAGGGGCCGGGGAGCTGTTTTTT
>-|TRBJ2-2|-|TRBV5-5
CASSLVMGNTGELFF
TGTGCCAGCAGCTTGGTTATGGGTAACACCGGGGAGCTGTTTTTT
>few|TRBJ1-4|-|TRBV10-3
CAIRDGKLFF
TGTGCCATCAGGGACGGAAAACTGTTTTTT
>many|TRBJ2-7|TRBD1|TRBV2
CAINKGQGANEQYF
TGTGCCATCAACAAAGGACAGGGGGCGAACGAGCAGTACTTC
>-|TRBJ2-7|TRBD2|TRBV19
CARDILAGGPVYEQYF
TGTGCTAGAGACATCCTAGCGGGAGGGCCGGTCTACGAGCAGTACTTC
>-|TRBJ1-3|-|TRBV9
CASSPEAALGNTIYF
TGTGCCAGCAGCCCCGAGGCGGCCCTTGGAAACACCATATATTTT
>few|TRBJ2-7|-|TRBV5-1
CASSLDSGARYEQYF
TGCGCCAGCAGCTTGGATTCGGGGGCGCGGTACGAGCAGTACTTC
>-|TRBJ1-5|-|TRBV2
CASSPRQEDQPQHF
TGTGCCAGCAGCCCACGACAGGAAGATCAGCCCCAGCATTTT
>many|TRBJ1-3|-|TRBV29-1
CSVGVSSGNTIYF
TGCAGCGTTGGAGTGAGCTCTGGAAACACCATATATTTT
>many|TRBJ1-4|-|TRBV12-3/TRBV12-4
CASSLEGTNEKLFF
TGTGCCAGCAGCTTAGAGGGGACTAATGAAAAACTGTTTTTT
>few|TRBJ2-3|TRBD2|TRBV24-1
CATSDSRGSGTDTQYF
TGTGCCACCAGTGATTCCCGCGGGAGCGGCACAGATACGCAGTATTTT
>-|TRBJ2-7|TRBD1|TRBV6-5
CASRPQGAFGSYEQYF
TGTGCCAGCAGACCACAGGGGGCATTTGGCTCCTACGAGCAGTACTTC